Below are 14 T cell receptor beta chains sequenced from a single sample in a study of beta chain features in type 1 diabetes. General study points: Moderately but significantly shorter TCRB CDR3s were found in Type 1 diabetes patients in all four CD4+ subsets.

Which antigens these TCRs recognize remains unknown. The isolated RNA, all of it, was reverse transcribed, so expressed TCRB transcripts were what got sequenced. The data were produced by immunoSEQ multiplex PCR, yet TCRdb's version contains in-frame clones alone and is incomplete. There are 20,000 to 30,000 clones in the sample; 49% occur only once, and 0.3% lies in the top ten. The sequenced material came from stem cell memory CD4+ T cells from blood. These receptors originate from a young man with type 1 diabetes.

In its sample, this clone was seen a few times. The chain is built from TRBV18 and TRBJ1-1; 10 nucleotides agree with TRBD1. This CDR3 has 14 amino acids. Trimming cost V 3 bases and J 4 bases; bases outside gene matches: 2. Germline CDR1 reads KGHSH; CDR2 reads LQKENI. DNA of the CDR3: TGTGCCAGCTCACCGGACAGGGGGGTCACTGAAGCTTTCTTT. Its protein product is CASSPDRGVTEAFF.

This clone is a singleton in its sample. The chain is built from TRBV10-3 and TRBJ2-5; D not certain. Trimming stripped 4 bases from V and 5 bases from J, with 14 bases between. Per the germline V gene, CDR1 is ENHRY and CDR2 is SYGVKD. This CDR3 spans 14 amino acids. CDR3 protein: CAISVNPLSETQYF. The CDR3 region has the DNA TGTGCCATCAGTGTGAACCCGTTGAGTGAGACCCAGTACTTC.

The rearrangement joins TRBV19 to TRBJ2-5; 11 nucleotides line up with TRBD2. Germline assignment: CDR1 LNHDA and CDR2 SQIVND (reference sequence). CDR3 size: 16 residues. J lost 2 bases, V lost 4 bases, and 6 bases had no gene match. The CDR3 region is CASSTRLAGLQETQYF. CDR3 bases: TGTGCCAGTAGTACTCGACTAGCGGGACTTCAAGAGACCCAGTACTTC.

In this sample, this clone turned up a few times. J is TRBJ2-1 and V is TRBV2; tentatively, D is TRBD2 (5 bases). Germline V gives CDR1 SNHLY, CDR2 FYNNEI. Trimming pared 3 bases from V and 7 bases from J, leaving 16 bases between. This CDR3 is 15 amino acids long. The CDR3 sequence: CASSDSGGNWNEQFF. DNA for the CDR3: TGTGCCAGCAGTGACAGCGGCGGTAACTGGAATGAGCAGTTCTTC.

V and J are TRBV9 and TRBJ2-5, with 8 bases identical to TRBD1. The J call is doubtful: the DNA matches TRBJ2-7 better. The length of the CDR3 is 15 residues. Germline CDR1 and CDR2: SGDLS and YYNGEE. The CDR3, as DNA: TGTGCCAGCAGCGAGGGGACAGGAACCCTCTACGAGCAGTACTTC. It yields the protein CASSEGTGTLYEQYF.

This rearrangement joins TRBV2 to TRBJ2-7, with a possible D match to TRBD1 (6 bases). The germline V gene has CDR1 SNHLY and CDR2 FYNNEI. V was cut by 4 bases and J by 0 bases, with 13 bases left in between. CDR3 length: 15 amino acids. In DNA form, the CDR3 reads TGTGCCAGCAGTGGGGGCAGGGGTACCTCCTACGAGCAGTACTTC. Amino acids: CASSGGRGTSYEQYF. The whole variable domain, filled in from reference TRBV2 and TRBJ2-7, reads EPEVTQTPSHQVTQMGQEVILRCVPISNHLYFYWYRQILGQKVEFLVSFYNNEISEKSEIFDDQFSVERPDGSNFTLKIRSTKLEDSAMYFCASSGGRGTSYEQYFGPGTRLTVT.

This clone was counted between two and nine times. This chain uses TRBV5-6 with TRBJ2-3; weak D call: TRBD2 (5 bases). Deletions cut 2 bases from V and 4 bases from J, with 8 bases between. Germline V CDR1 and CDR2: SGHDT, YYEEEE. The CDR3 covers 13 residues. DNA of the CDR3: TGTGCCAGCAGCTTTCTAGCAGCAGATACGCAGTATTTT. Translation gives CASSFLAADTQYF.

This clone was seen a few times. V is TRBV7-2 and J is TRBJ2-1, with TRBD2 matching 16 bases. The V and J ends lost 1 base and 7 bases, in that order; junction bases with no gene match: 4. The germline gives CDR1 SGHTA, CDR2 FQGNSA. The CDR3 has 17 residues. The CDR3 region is CASSLVGTSGRANEQFF. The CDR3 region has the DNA TGTGCCAGCAGCTTAGTAGGGACTAGCGGGAGGGCTAATGAGCAGTTCTTC.

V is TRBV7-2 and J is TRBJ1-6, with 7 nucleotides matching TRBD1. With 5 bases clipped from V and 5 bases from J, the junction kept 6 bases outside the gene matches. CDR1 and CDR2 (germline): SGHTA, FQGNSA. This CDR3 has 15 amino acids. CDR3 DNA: TGTGCCAGCAGCCCTACCAGGGGGAATAATTCACCCCTCCACTTT. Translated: CASSPTRGNNSPLHF.

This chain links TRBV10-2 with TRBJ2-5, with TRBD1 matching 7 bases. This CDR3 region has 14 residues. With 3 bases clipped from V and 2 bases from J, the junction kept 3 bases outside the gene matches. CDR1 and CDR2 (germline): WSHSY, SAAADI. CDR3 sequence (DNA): TGCGCCAGCAGTGATCGGGACAGACAAGAGACCCAGTACTTC. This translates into CASSDRDRQETQYF.

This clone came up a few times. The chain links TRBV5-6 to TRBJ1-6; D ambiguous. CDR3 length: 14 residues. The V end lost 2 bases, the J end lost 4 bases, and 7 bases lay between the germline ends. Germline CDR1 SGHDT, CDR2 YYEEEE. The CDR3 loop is CASSFTDYNSPLHF. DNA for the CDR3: TGTGCCAGCAGCTTTACAGATTATAATTCACCCCTCCACTTT.

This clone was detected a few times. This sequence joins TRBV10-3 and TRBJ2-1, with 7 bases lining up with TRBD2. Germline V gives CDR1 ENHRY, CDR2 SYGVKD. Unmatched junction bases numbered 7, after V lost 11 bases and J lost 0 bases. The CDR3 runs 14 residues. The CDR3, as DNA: TGTGCCGTTACTAGCGAGAGCTCCTACAATGAGCAGTTCTTC. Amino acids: CAVTSESSYNEQFF.

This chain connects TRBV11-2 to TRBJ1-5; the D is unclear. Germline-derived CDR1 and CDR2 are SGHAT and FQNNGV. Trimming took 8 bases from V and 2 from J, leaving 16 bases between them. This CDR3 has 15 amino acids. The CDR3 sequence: CASSVGNRGNQPQHF. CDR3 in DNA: TGTGCCAGCTCTGTCGGGAATAGGGGCAATCAGCCCCAGCATTTT.

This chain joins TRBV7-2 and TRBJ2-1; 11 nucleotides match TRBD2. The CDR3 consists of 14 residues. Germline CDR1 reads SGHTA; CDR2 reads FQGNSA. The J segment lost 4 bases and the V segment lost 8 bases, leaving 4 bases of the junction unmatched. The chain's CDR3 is CASFLAGGYNEQFF. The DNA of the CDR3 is TGTGCCAGCTTCCTAGCGGGGGGTTACAATGAGCAGTTCTTC. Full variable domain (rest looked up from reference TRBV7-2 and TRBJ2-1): GAGVSQSPSNKVTEKGKDVELRCDPISGHTALYWYRQSLGQGLEFLIYFQGNSAPDKSGLPSDRFSAERTGGSVSTLTIQRTQQEDSAVYLCASFLAGGYNEQFFGPGTRLTVL.